This TCR beta chain was retrieved from a study of blood T cell repertoires in COVID-19. Overall study: Both acute and convalescent COVID-19 samples were obtained from the United States, Italy and Spain.

The CDR3 extends over 15 amino acids. The germline V gene encodes CDR1 KGHSH and CDR2 LQKENI. The V and J ends lost 0 bases and 1 base respectively, with 10 bases between them. TCRdb's copy holds only in-frame clones and misses some; the assay was immunoSEQ multiplex PCR. The sample includes more than 95,000 clones, roughly nine tenths of them seen just once. This receptor was taken from a human donor in a cohort sampled during active COVID-19. The source material was peripheral blood. The V call is TRBV18, the J call TRBJ2-7; possibly TRBD2 for D (6 bases). The CDR3 loop is CASSPPGLSSYEQYF. CDR3 nucleotide sequence: TGTGCCAGCTCACCACCGGGACTTAGTTCCTACGAGCAGTACTTC.